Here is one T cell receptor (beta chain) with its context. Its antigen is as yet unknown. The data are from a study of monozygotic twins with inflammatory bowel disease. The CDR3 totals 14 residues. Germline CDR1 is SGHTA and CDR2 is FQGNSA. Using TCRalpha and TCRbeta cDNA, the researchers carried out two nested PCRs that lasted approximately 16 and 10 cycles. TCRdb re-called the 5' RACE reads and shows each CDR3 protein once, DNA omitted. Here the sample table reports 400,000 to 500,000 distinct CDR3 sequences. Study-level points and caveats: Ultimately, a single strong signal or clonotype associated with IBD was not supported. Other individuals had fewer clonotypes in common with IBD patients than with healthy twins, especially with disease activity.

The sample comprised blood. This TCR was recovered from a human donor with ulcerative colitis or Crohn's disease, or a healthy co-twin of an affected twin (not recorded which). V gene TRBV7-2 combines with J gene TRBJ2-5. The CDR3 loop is CASSYIHPQETQYF.